This T cell receptor beta chain is from a study of CD8 T cells in ankylosing spondylitis (dated by TCRdb to about 2017). About the full investigation: To find TCR variants linked to disease, the study profiled T cell receptor beta repertoires in ankylosing spondylitis patients and healthy donors. The full study cohort comprised approximately 23 ankylosing spondylitis patients and about a hundred healthy donors. Peripheral blood was sampled, and synovial fluid was also collected from ankylosing spondylitis patients. What the work shows at the level of the full study, not this receptor alone: Some TCR beta motif variants had previously been reported in synovial fluid and blood of reactive arthritis patients, which suggested common disease-initiation mechanisms. A CD8+ phenotype was shown by the disease-linked clones, which were found at relatively low frequencies in peripheral blood. A TCR beta motif made up of under ten highly homologous amino acid variants appeared to be characteristic of blood from ankylosing spondylitis patients. According to the report, matched synovial fluid samples from ankylosing spondylitis patients were significantly enriched for the disease-linked clones.

This clonotype was picked up many times. The specificity of this receptor is unknown. Nothing much larger sits one base from this clone, and base qualities are not available. Sequenced using an Illumina HiSeq 2500. Quantitative 5'-RACE with molecular barcodes was the method used to prepare the TCR beta libraries. Processing in the source paper ran as follows. To identify disease-linked TCR variants, a new computational method was used, one built on a probabilistic model of VDJ rearrangement. TCRdb reworked the public reads: Q25 trimming with fastp, MiXCR clone assembly, productive beta chains retained. Rows are combined by CDR3 protein, so each entry shows the most common genes and DNA. What appears here as the V and J calls and clone size reflects TCRdb's work, not the paper's. The sample has about 240,000 distinct CDR3 sequences on record, roughly 8.6% of them singletons. The ten largest clonotypes hold nearly 7% of the sample.

The germline V gene encodes CDR1 SGHKS and CDR2 YYEKEE (reference sequence). Germline trimming: 0 bases from V, 3 bases from J; junction bases outside gene matches: 3. The CDR3 spans 14 residues, from the cysteine through the phenylalanine. The DNA shown is the 42-base CDR3, in frame from base 1. The chain was built from TRBV5-5 and TRBJ2-7, with TRBD1 matching 7 junction bases. The sequence was obtained from a male donor with ankylosing spondylitis or in good health (not recorded which). The sequencing input was blood, either unsorted or a sorted T cell fraction (not recorded which). The CDR3 reads as follows: CASSLEQGNYEQYF. The nucleotide sequence is given as TGTGCCAGCAGCTTGGAACAGGGGAACTACGAGCAGTACTTC. Reference TRBV5-5 and TRBJ2-7 proteins supply the regions before and after the CDR3; the full variable domain is: DAGVTQSPTHLIKTRGQQVTLRCSPISGHKSVSWYQQVLGQGPQFIFQYYEKEERGRGNFPDRFSARQFPNYSSELNVNALLLGDSALYLCASSLEQGNYEQYFGPGTRLTVT.